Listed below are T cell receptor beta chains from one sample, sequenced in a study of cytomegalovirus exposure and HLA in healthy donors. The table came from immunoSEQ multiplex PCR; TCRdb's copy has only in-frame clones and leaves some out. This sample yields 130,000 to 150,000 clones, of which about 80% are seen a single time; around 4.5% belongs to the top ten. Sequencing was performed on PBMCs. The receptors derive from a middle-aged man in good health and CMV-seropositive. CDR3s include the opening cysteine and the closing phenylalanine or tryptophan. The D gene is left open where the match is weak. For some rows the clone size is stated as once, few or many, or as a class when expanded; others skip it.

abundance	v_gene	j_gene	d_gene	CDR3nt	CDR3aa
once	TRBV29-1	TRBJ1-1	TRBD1	TGCAGCGTTGGGACAGGGTGGGTGAACACTGAAGCTTTCTTT	CSVGTGWVNTEAFF
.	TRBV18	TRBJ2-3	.	TGTGCCAGCTCACCACCGGGATCCTCAAGGGGGATCACAGATACGCAGTATTTT	CASSPPGSSRGITDTQYF
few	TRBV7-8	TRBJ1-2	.	TGTGCCAGCAGCCGGGATTCCCCGAACTATGGCTACACCTTC	CASSRDSPNYGYTF
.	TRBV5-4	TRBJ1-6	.	TGTGCCAGCAGCTTGGCCGGGGGGGAATCACCCCTCCACTTT	CASSLAGGESPLHF
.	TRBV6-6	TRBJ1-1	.	TGTGCCAGCAGCCTACAGGGTGAAGCTTTCTTT	CASSLQGEAFF
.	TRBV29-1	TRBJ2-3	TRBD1	TGCAGCGTTACCAAGTTGACAGGGCGCACAGATACGCAGTATTTT	CSVTKLTGRTDTQYF
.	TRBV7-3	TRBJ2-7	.	TGTGCCAGCAGCTATGGGCCGACCTACGAGCAGTACTTC	CASSYGPTYEQYF
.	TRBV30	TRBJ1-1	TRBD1	TGTGCCAATGGATTTCGTGGGACAGCAAACACTGAAGCTTTCTTT	CANGFRGTANTEAFF
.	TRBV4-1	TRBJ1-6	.	TGCGCCAGCAGCCAAGATTCCAGGGGAGTGGCACCCCTCCACTTT	CASSQDSRGVAPLHF
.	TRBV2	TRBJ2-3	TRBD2	TGTGCCAGCGGACCGGGACTAGAGACAGATACGCAGTATTTT	CASGPGLETDTQYF
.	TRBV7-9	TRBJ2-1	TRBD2	TGTGCCAGCACGAACTTAGCGGGAGCAGTCAATGAGCAGTTCTTC	CASTNLAGAVNEQFF
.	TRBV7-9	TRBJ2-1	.	TGTGCCAGCAGCATACAGTACAATGAGCAGTTCTTC	CASSIQYNEQFF
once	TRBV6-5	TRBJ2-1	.	TGTGCCAGCAGTTACAACTGGGAGCAGTTCTTC	CASSYNWEQFF
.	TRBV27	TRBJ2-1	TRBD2	TGTGCCAGCAGTACCACAGCGGGAGGGCCCCGGAATGAGCAGTTCTTC	CASSTTAGGPRNEQFF
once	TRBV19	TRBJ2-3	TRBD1	TGTGCCAGTAGTATAGGGACAGGGTGGTATTTT	CASSIGTGWYF
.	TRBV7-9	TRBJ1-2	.	TGTGCCAGCAGCTTCGGGTCTGGCTACACCTTC	CASSFGSGYTF
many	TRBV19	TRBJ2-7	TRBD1	TGTGCCAGTAGCACAAGGACAGGCTCCTACGAGCAGTACTTC	CASSTRTGSYEQYF
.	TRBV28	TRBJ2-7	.	TGTGCCAGCGGAGAAGGGAGCTACGAGCAGTACTTC	CASGEGSYEQYF
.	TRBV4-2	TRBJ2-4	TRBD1	TGTGCCAGCAGCCAAGCCAGGGGGCGTAACATTCAGTACTTC	CASSQARGRNIQYF
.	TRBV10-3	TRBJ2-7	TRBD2	TGTGCCATCAGTGACGGGGGACTAGCGGTCTACGAGCAGTACTTC	CAISDGGLAVYEQYF
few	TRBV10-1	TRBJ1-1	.	TGCGCCAGCAGTAGGGACACTTCAACCACTGAAGCTTTCTTT	CASSRDTSTTEAFF
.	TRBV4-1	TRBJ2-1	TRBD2	TGCGCCAGCAGCCCACCTTCTAGCGGTGAGCAGTTCTTC	CASSPPSSGEQFF
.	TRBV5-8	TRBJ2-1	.	TGTGCCAGCAGCTTTGGGACCATGGGGGGCAATGAGCAGTTCTTC	CASSFGTMGGNEQFF
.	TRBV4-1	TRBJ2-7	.	TGCGCCAGCAGCCAGAACGGAGGGGTTCTTAGGGAGCAGTACTTC	CASSQNGGVLREQYF
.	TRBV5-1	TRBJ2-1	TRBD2	TGCGCCAGCAGCCAAGGGACTAGCGGGAGTCCTCAGTTCTTC	CASSQGTSGSPQFF
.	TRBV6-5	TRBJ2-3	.	TGTGCCAGCAGGTCCGGGTTTAGCACAGATACGCAGTATTTT	CASRSGFSTDTQYF
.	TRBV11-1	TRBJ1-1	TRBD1	TGTGCCAGCAGCTTAGGCAGGGGGCGCGGGGGCACTGAAGCTTTCTTT	CASSLGRGRGGTEAFF
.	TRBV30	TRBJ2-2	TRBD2	TGTGCCTGGAGGGGCGGTAGACTAGCGGGCGCCGCATCAAACACCGGGGAGCTGTTTTTT	CAWRGGRLAGAASNTGELFF
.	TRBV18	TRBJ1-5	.	TGTGCCAGCTCACCGGGACACAATAGCAATCAGCCCCAGCATTTT	CASSPGHNSNQPQHF
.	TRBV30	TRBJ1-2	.	TGTGCCTGGAGCTCTTACACGAAAGCTAACTATGGCTACACCTTC	CAWSSYTKANYGYTF
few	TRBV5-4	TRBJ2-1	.	TGTGCCAGCAGCTTGGGTCTGTATGAGCAGTTCTTC	CASSLGLYEQFF
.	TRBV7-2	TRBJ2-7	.	TGTGCCAGCAGCACAGGGGCAGGGGGGTACGAGCAGTACTTC	CASSTGAGGYEQYF
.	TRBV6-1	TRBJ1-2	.	TGTGCCAGCAGTCGGACTGACATGACCTTC	CASSRTDMTF
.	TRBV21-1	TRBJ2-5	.	TGTGCCAGCAGTACTAGCGGGCAGCGGGAGGAGACCCAGTACTTC	CASSTSGQREETQYF
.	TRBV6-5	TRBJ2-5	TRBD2	TGTGCCAGCAGTTCATTAGCGGGGGGTACGGGGGGGACCCAGTACTTC	CASSSLAGGTGGTQYF
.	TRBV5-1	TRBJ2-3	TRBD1	TGCGCCAGCAGCTCGACAGGGTGGTTGACAGATACGCAGTATTTT	CASSSTGWLTDTQYF
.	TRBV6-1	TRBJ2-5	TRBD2	TGTGCCAGCAGTGAAGCGTTCGGGGGGTTCCAAGAGACCCAGTACTTC	CASSEAFGGFQETQYF
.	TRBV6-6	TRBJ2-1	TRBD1	TGTGCCAGCAGTTTAGGGACAGACTCCTACAATGAGCAGTTCTTC	CASSLGTDSYNEQFF
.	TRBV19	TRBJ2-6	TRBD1	TGTGCCAGTAGTAGAAGGGACAGACCCCACTCTGGGGCCAACGTCCTGACTTTC	CASSRRDRPHSGANVLTF
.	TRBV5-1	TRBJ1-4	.	TGCGCCAGCACGAGAACAGGGCTTCGAGGTGCAGTTAATGAAAAACTGTTTTTT	CASTRTGLRGAVNEKLFF
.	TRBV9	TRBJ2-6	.	TGTGCCAGCAGCGTAATAGCTGGGGCCAACGTCCTGACTTTC	CASSVIAGANVLTF
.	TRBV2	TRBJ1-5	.	TGTGCCAGCAGAGTAATAGGCAATCAGCCCCAGCATTTT	CASRVIGNQPQHF
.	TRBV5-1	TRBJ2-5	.	TGCGCCAGCAGCCCGGGGCGGCGGGGACCGGAGACCCAGTACTTC	CASSPGRRGPETQYF
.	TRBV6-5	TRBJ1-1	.	TGTGCCAGCCAAACGGGTTACTCGGGCACTGAAGCTTTCTTT	CASQTGYSGTEAFF
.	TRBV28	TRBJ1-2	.	TGTGCCAGCACGATAGAAACAGTTTCCTATGGCTACACCTTC	CASTIETVSYGYTF
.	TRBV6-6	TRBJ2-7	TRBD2	TGTGCCAGCATTGGGGGGGGGACTAGCGGATACGAGCAGTACTTC	CASIGGGTSGYEQYF
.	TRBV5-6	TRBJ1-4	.	TGTGCCAGCAGCTCGTTGGGACTAGCTAATGAAAAACTGTTTTTT	CASSSLGLANEKLFF
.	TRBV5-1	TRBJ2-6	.	TGCGCCAGCAGAGCTTACGGAGGGGCTGGGGCCAACGTCCTGACTTTC	CASRAYGGAGANVLTF
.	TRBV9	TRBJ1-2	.	TGTGCCAGCAGCGTAGTTCAGGGAGGAGGGTATGGCTACACCTTC	CASSVVQGGGYGYTF